The rows below give T cell receptor beta chains drawn from one sample of a study of control samples from healthy donors and cancer patients. TCRdb's copy holds only in-frame clones and misses some; the assay was immunoSEQ multiplex PCR. The sample holds about 76,000 clones; approximately 91% are singletons and the top ten take roughly 8.9%. Sequenced sample: PBMCs. The receptor source for this set is a woman aged 45 to 65 with colorectal cancer. The CDR3 runs from the conserved cysteine through the conserved F or W. The D gene is left open where the match is weak. Clone size is shown for a subset of rows, as once, few, many or a class of expanded clone.

j_call v_call cdr3_length d_call clone_size cdr3_aa cdr3_nt
TRBJ1-5 TRBV2 14 TRBD1 - CASTGGTANQPQHF TGTGCCAGCACCGGCGGGACAGCCAATCAGCCCCAGCATTTT
TRBJ2-3 TRBV11-3 16 - - CASSLDRGSNTDTQYF TGTGCCAGCAGCTTAGATCGAGGATCGAACACAGATACGCAGTATTTT
TRBJ1-2 TRBV6-6 11 - - CASSPAYGYTF TGTGCCAGCAGTCCAGCCTATGGCTACACCTTC
TRBJ1-6 TRBV18 18 - - CASSPEVVGGTYNSPLHF TGTGCCAGCTCACCAGAGGTGGTGGGCGGAACCTATAATTCACCCCTCCACTTT
TRBJ1-6 TRBV5-1 15 - once CASSSEGSALGALHF TGCGCCAGCAGCTCCGAAGGGTCCGCACTAGGGGCCCTCCACTTT
TRBJ1-1 TRBV28 16 TRBD1 - CASSLSPGQANTEAFF TGTGCCAGCAGTTTATCCCCGGGACAGGCGAACACTGAAGCTTTCTTT
TRBJ1-1 TRBV6-4 15 - medium-sized CASSETGIMNTEAFF TGTGCCAGCAGTGAAACAGGGATCATGAACACTGAAGCTTTCTTT
TRBJ2-2 TRBV7-3 13 - - CASSLRGHGELFF TGTGCCAGCAGCTTAAGAGGACACGGGGAGCTGTTTTTT
TRBJ2-5 TRBV30 13 - - CAWSVKGGETQYF TGTGCCTGGAGTGTTAAGGGGGGAGAGACCCAGTACTTC
TRBJ1-1 TRBV6-5 14 TRBD1 - CASRTGQGDTEAFF TGTGCCAGCAGAACGGGACAGGGTGACACTGAAGCTTTCTTT
TRBJ1-5 TRBV18 14 TRBD1 - CASSPGQGFEPQHF TGTGCCAGCTCCCCGGGACAGGGATTTGAACCCCAGCATTTT
TRBJ1-5 TRBV2 13 - - CASSGRLDQPQHF TGTGCCAGCAGCGGACGTCTGGACCAGCCCCAGCATTTT
TRBJ1-2 TRBV15 18 TRBD1 - CATSRDRTGGILNYGYTF TGTGCCACCAGCAGAGATCGGACAGGAGGGATTCTTAACTATGGCTACACCTTC
TRBJ1-2 TRBV6-4 13 - - CASSEEQGRGYTF TGTGCCAGCAGTGAAGAACAGGGAAGAGGCTACACCTTC
TRBJ2-3 TRBV5-1 17 - - CASSLAPAVLSTDTQYF TGCGCCAGCAGCTTGGCCCCGGCAGTCCTTAGCACAGATACGCAGTATTTT
TRBJ1-6 TRBV6-2/TRBV6-3 16 - - CASSQSRGSYNSPLHF TGTGCCAGCAGTCAGAGCAGGGGCTCCTATAATTCACCCCTCCACTTT
TRBJ1-2 TRBV3-1/TRBV3-2 12 - - CASRPIEGGYTF TGTGCCAGCAGACCTATTGAGGGCGGCTACACCTTC
TRBJ1-5 TRBV7-8 13 - few CASSLDKNQPQHF TGTGCCAGCAGCTTAGACAAAAATCAGCCCCAGCATTTT
TRBJ2-2 TRBV19 16 TRBD2 few CASSRRDYVNTGELFF TGTGCCAGTAGTCGTCGGGACTACGTTAACACCGGGGAGCTGTTTTTT
TRBJ1-6 TRBV15 16 - few CATSRVLTVKYSPLHF TGTGCCACCAGCAGAGTTCTGACGGTCAAGTATTCACCCCTCCACTTT
TRBJ1-3 TRBV28 16 TRBD1 - CASSSTGGVSGNTIYF TGTGCCAGCAGTTCGACAGGGGGGGTCTCTGGAAACACCATATATTTT
TRBJ2-4 TRBV28 14 - - CASSSTDNVNIQYF TGTGCCAGCAGTTCGACAGACAACGTTAACATTCAGTACTTC
TRBJ1-1 TRBV5-6 12 - - CASSSGTTEAFF TGTGCCAGCAGCTCCGGGACAACTGAAGCTTTCTTT
TRBJ2-3 TRBV11-3 16 - - CASSLGGGRDGDTQYF TGTGCCAGCAGCTTAGGGGGGGGCAGGGATGGCGATACGCAGTATTTT
TRBJ1-2 TRBV27 16 - - CASSRTGWGFDYGYTF TGTGCCAGCAGTCGAACAGGGTGGGGCTTTGACTATGGCTACACCTTC
TRBJ2-2 TRBV6-1 16 - once CASSERGGANTGELFF TGTGCCAGCAGTGAAAGGGGGGGGGCGAACACCGGGGAGCTGTTTTTT
TRBJ2-5 TRBV7-3 16 TRBD2 - CASSQGLAGGQETQYF TGTGCCAGCAGCCAAGGACTAGCGGGGGGCCAAGAGACCCAGTACTTC
TRBJ2-1 TRBV11-3 15 TRBD1 - CASSSGQSPYNEQFF TGTGCCAGCAGCTCGGGACAGAGCCCCTACAATGAGCAGTTCTTC
TRBJ2-6 TRBV7-2 16 - - CASSLRALSGANVLTF TGTGCCAGCAGCCTCAGGGCCCTCTCTGGGGCCAACGTCCTGACTTTC
TRBJ2-1 TRBV25-1 11 - - CASPGGDEQFF TGTGCCAGCCCCGGGGGCGATGAGCAGTTCTTC
TRBJ2-1 TRBV7-9 15 - - CASSLKADSFRKQFF TGTGCCAGCAGCTTAAAGGCGGACAGCTTTCGAAAGCAGTTCTTC
TRBJ2-1 TRBV6-5 15 - few CASTEAPGYNNEQFF TGTGCCAGCACCGAGGCCCCGGGCTATAACAATGAGCAGTTCTTC
TRBJ1-5 TRBV12-3/TRBV12-4 13 TRBD1 - CASSGQGGQPQHF TGTGCCAGCAGTGGACAGGGGGGCCAGCCCCAGCATTTT
TRBJ1-2 TRBV2 13 - - CASSPDTNYGYTF TGTGCCAGCAGTCCCGACACTAACTATGGCTACACCTTC
TRBJ2-1 TRBV15 16 TRBD2 - CATSRPTSGGAGEQFF TGTGCCACCAGCAGGCCGACTAGCGGGGGGGCTGGTGAGCAGTTCTTC
TRBJ1-2 TRBV20-1 11 - - CSAVNAYGYTF TGCAGTGCTGTAAATGCATATGGCTACACCTTC
TRBJ1-4 TRBV5-6 15 TRBD1 - CASSRGQVHNEKLFF TGTGCCAGCAGCAGAGGACAGGTTCATAATGAAAAACTGTTTTTT
TRBJ1-1 TRBV7-8 15 TRBD1 - CASRRSTGANTEAFF TGTGCCAGCAGACGAAGCACAGGGGCCAACACTGAAGCTTTCTTT
TRBJ1-1 TRBV27 13 - - CASSLVGNTEAFF TGTGCCAGCAGTTTGGTCGGGAACACTGAAGCTTTCTTT
TRBJ1-1 TRBV19 12 TRBD1 - CASNSGQGEAFF TGTGCCAGTAATTCGGGACAGGGTGAAGCTTTCTTT
TRBJ1-4 TRBV2 13 - - CASLWEEGEKLFF TGTGCCAGCCTATGGGAGGAAGGGGAAAAACTGTTTTTT
TRBJ2-1 TRBV6-4 16 TRBD2 once CASSDSGTSGDREQFF TGTGCCAGCAGTGACTCCGGGACTAGCGGGGACCGTGAGCAGTTCTTC
TRBJ2-5 TRBV27 15 TRBD1 - CASSPNDRGRETQYF TGTGCCAGCAGTCCTAACGACAGGGGGCGGGAGACCCAGTACTTC
TRBJ2-3 TRBV9 16 - - CASSPTGGPSTDTQYF TGTGCCAGCAGCCCAACGGGGGGCCCTAGCACAGATACGCAGTATTTT